These 26 T cell receptor beta chains came from one sample sequenced in a study of blood T cells in healthy people across ages. A second PCR of about 7 to 12 cycles used a sample-barcoded 5' primer and a J-beta primer mix. TCRdb reprocessed the 5' RACE reads with MiXCR, giving one entry per CDR3 protein. This sample has a few hundred thousand distinct CDR3 sequences, with 25% to 30% found just once. Sequences were obtained from blood. These receptors were taken from a woman in her 70s in good health.

This chain joins TRBV20-1 and TRBJ1-1; no definite D call. Germline loops: CDR1 DFQATT, CDR2 SNEGSKA (reference sequence). This CDR3 contains 11 residues. V lost 6 bases and J lost 11, with 16 bases in between. As DNA, the CDR3 is TGCAGTGCAAAGAAGGAGGAAGGCGCTTTCTTT. It codes for CSAKKEEGAFF.

For this clonotype: A much bigger clone sits one base away, suggesting this may be a read error. The V gene is TRBV6-2 or TRBV6-3, the J gene TRBJ1-1; D gene uncertain. The CDR3 loop spans 12 amino acids. Germline V gene data show CDR1 as MNHEY and CDR2 as SVGEGT. V was shortened by 10 bases and J by 5 bases, with 14 bases between the two germline ends. For the CDR3, the DNA is TGTGCCAACACCAACACGGGTACTGAAGCTTTCTTT. Its translation: CANTNTGTEAFF.

The rearrangement links TRBV2 to TRBJ2-3, with a possible D match to TRBD1 (6 bases). Trimming took 8 bases from V and 1 from J, leaving 13 bases between them. CDR1 SNHLY and CDR2 FYNNEI come from the germline V gene. This CDR3 comprises 14 residues. As DNA, the CDR3 is TGTGCCAGCCCTATCGGACAGCGCACAGATACGCAGTATTTT. This encodes CASPIGQRTDTQYF.

J is TRBJ1-2 and V is TRBV10-2; no clear D. This CDR3 is built from 14 residues. Germline V CDR1 and CDR2: WSHSY, SAAADI. The V end was cut by 2 bases, the J end by 4 bases, with 11 bases between. CDR3 DNA: TGCGCCAGCAGTGAGGGTCAACTCTCCTATGGCTACACCTTC. Translation gives CASSEGQLSYGYTF.

The chain is built from TRBV5-1 and TRBJ2-3, with D possibly being TRBD2 (5 bases). The V gene's germline CDR1 is SGHRS and CDR2 YFSETQ. V dropped 5 bases and J dropped 1 base, with 14 bases sitting between them. This CDR3 region has 15 residues. This chain's CDR3 is CASRREGSGTDTQYF. DNA of the CDR3: TGCGCCAGCAGGCGCGAGGGTAGCGGCACAGATACGCAGTATTTT.

V gene TRBV2 combines with J gene TRBJ2-1, with 12 bases lining up with TRBD2. The CDR3 has 14 amino acids. After removal of 8 bases from V and 9 bases from J, the junction contained 8 bases not matched to a gene. The germline V gene has CDR1 SNHLY and CDR2 FYNNEI. CDR3 nucleotide sequence: TGTGCCAGCGGCCGACTAGCGGGAGATGCTGAGCAGTTCTTC. Protein sequence: CASGRLAGDAEQFF.

On this clonotype: Germline and junction disagree at one end, which may indicate a read error. The CDR3, as DNA: TGTGCCAGCAGCTTACCGCGAGCAACTAATGAAAAACTGTTCTTT. It is translated as CASSLPRATNEKLFF. The J gene is TRBJ1-4, the V gene TRBV11-2; no definite D call. The CDR3 is 15 residues long. CDR1 and CDR2 (germline): SGHAT, FQNNGV.

This clonotype turned up a few times. The conserved phenylalanine or tryptophan normally closing the CDR3 is absent here, so this likely arose from a read error. The rearrangement joins TRBV7-2 to TRBJ1-1, with D unresolved. CDR3 length: 14 amino acids. V was shortened by 5 bases and J by 1 base, with 11 bases between the two germline ends. Germline lookup yields CDR1 SGHTA and CDR2 FQGNSA. CDR3 DNA sequence: TGTGCCAGCAGCATATCGCGGGGGAACACTGAAGCTTTCCTT. Its protein is CASSISRGNTEAFL.

The rearrangement links TRBV5-4 to TRBJ2-2, with 7 bases identical to TRBD2. The V gene's germline CDR1 is SGHNT and CDR2 YYREEE (reference sequence). Germline trimming cut 2 bases from V and 5 bases from J; bases unmatched to any gene: 6. The CDR3 sequence is 15 residues long. CDR3 loop: CASSFSGTITGELFF. CDR3 nucleotide sequence: TGTGCCAGCAGCTTCTCCGGGACTATAACCGGGGAGCTGTTTTTT. The whole variable domain, remainder taken from reference TRBV5-4 and TRBJ2-2, is ETGVTQSPTHLIKTRGQQVTLRCSSQSGHNTVSWYQQALGQGPQFIFQYYREEENGRGNFPPRFSGLQFPNYSSELNVNALELDDSALYLCASSFSGTITGELFFGEGSRLTVL.

This clonotype occurred a few times. The rearrangement joins TRBV12-3 or TRBV12-4 to TRBJ2-4, with D possibly being TRBD1 (5 bases). Between the trimmed V and J ends, which lost 3 bases and 3 bases, there was a span of 12 bases. CDR3 length: 15 residues. This CDR3 reads CASSLGGANKNIQYF. In DNA, the CDR3 is TGTGCCAGCAGTTTGGGTGGGGCAAACAAAAACATTCAGTACTTC.

V and J are TRBV1 and TRBJ2-2; the D segment call TRBD2 is taken from the table without a DNA check. TRBV1 is given as a pseudogene. The CDR3 consists of 16 residues. CDR3 sequence: CTSSQGLADNTGELFF. Written as DNA, the CDR3 is TGCACCAGCAGCCAAGGACTAGCGGATAACACCGGGGAGCTGTTTTTT.

This clonotype was seen just once. The gene calls are TRBV12-1 and TRBJ2-2; no check of the table's D call, TRBD2, against the DNA was made. TRBV12-1 is a pseudogene locus. This CDR3 spans 14 amino acids. CDR3 DNA: TGTGCCAGCAGCTTGGAGGGTACAACCGGGGAGCTGTTTTTT. Protein product: CASSLEGTTGELFF.

The chain is built from TRBV5-1 and TRBJ2-3, with 12 bases identical to TRBD2. This CDR3 is 17 amino acids long. With 4 bases clipped from V and 1 base from J, the junction kept 7 bases outside the gene matches. Per the germline V gene, CDR1 is SGHRS and CDR2 is YFSETQ. The CDR3 is CASSRRLAGERTDTQYF. In DNA, the CDR3 is TGCGCCAGCAGCCGGAGACTAGCGGGAGAGCGCACAGATACGCAGTATTTT.

This clonotype was found a few times. The CDR3 loop reads CASSAQDTGELFF. DNA for the CDR3: TGCGCCAGCAGCGCTCAAGACACCGGGGAGCTGTTTTTT. V gene TRBV5-1 combines with J gene TRBJ2-2; D uncertain. This CDR3 comprises 13 residues. In germline, CDR1 is SGHRS, CDR2 YFSETQ. Trimming cost V 4 bases and J 3 bases, with 7 bases left between them.

The chain couples TRBV27 to TRBJ1-6, with TRBD1 matching 9 bases. With 3 bases clipped from V and 8 bases from J, the junction kept 2 bases outside the gene matches. CDR1 MNHEY and CDR2 SMNVEV come from the germline V gene (reference sequence). The CDR3 covers 14 residues. The CDR3 sequence is CASSLDRGYSPLHF. Written as DNA, the CDR3 is TGTGCCAGCAGTTTGGACAGGGGATATTCACCCCTCCACTTT.

This clonotype was detected only a few times. Germline and junction disagree at one end, which may indicate a read error. The chain recombines TRBV2 with TRBJ2-7; D may be TRBD1 (5 bases). The germline gives CDR1 SNHLY, CDR2 FYNNEI. The CDR3 has 17 amino acids. The CDR3, as DNA: TGTGCCAGCACCGAGAACCGACAGAGCTTTAGCTCCCACGAGCAGTACTTC. This translates into CASTENRQSFSSHEQYF. Full variable domain (rest looked up from reference TRBV2 and TRBJ2-7): EPEVTQTPSHQVTQMGQEVILRCVPISNHLYFYWYRQILGQKVEFLVSFYNNEISEKSEIFDDQFSVERPDGSNFTLKIRSTKLEDSAMYFCASTENRQSFSSHEQYFGPGTRLTVT.

The CDR3 sequence: CASSLGGARRGDTIYF. The CDR3 nucleotides are TGTGCCAGCAGTTTGGGGGGGGCGCGCCGAGGGGACACCATATATTTT. The chain combines TRBV28 with TRBJ1-3; weak D call: TRBD1 (6 bases). The CDR3 runs 16 residues. V lost 3 bases and J lost 8, with 20 bases in between. The germline gives CDR1 MDHEN, CDR2 SYDVKM.

V is TRBV20-1 and J is TRBJ2-1; 9 nucleotides match TRBD2. The V gene's germline CDR1 is DFQATT and CDR2 SNEGSKA (reference sequence). The CDR3 spans 16 residues. After removal of 2 bases from V and 4 bases from J, the junction contained 9 bases not matched to a gene. The CDR3 spells CSARTPLAGHYNEQFF. CDR3 nucleotides: TGCAGTGCTAGAACCCCCCTAGCGGGGCATTACAATGAGCAGTTCTTC.

This clonotype was recorded a few times. The chain links TRBV15 to TRBJ1-6; TRBD1 matches 7 bases. This CDR3 spans 18 amino acids. CDR1 LNHNV and CDR2 YYDKDF come from the germline V gene (reference sequence). With V trimmed by 0 bases and J by 10 bases, 15 bases remained unmatched. CDR3 region: CATSRDRDRGGLRSPLHF. CDR3 DNA sequence: TGTGCCACCAGCAGAGATCGGGACAGAGGGGGTCTGCGGTCACCCCTCCACTTT.

The chain is built from TRBV7-9 and TRBJ2-7, with 10 nucleotides matching TRBD2. CDR3 length: 14 amino acids. The V gene end was trimmed by 4 bases and the J gene end by 7 bases; junction bases not matched to a gene: 7. Germline CDR1 SEHNR, CDR2 FQNEAQ (reference sequence). The CDR3 coding sequence is TGTGCCAGCAGCTCCCTACTAGCGGGAAGGGAGCAGTACTTC. It yields the protein CASSSLLAGREQYF.

This clonotype was observed a handful of times. The chain has TRBV29-1 and TRBJ2-6; maybe TRBD1 (6 bases). Germline V CDR1 and CDR2: SQVTM, ANQGSEA. CDR3 length equals 14 residues. V was pared by 4 bases and J by 1 base, with 8 bases between. DNA for the CDR3: TGCAGCGTTGGACAGGATTCTGGGGCCAACGTCCTGACTTTC. The encoded protein is CSVGQDSGANVLTF. The variable domain in full, with the rest retrieved from reference TRBV29-1 and TRBJ2-6, is SAVISQKPSRDICQRGTSLTIQCQVDSQVTMMFWYRQQPGQSLTLIATANQGSEATYESGFVIDKFPISRPNLTFSTLTVSNMSPEDSSIYLCSVGQDSGANVLTFGAGSRLTVL.

This clonotype was observed many times. This chain connects TRBV27 to TRBJ2-1; tentative D call: TRBD2 (6 bases). The germline V and J ends were trimmed by 0 bases and 6 bases, with 18 bases remaining between them. The CDR3 extends over 17 amino acids. Germline V CDR1 and CDR2: MNHEY, SMNVEV (reference sequence). The CDR3 reads CASSLSGMVLAGNEQFF. The CDR3 nucleotides are TGTGCCAGCAGTTTATCAGGGATGGTACTAGCAGGCAATGAGCAGTTCTTC.

This clonotype was seen a few times. The chain has TRBV29-1 and TRBJ2-1, with D perhaps matching TRBD2 (6 bases). The CDR3 contains 11 residues. Germline assignment: CDR1 SQVTM and CDR2 ANQGSEA. V lost 6 bases and J 7 bases, leaving 10 bases between the germline ends. The CDR3 DNA reads as TGCAGCGTAAATGCGGGGAATGAGCAGTTCTTC. Protein: CSVNAGNEQFF.

The gene calls are TRBV12-3 or TRBV12-4 and TRBJ1-5; perhaps TRBD1 as D (6 bases). V was pared by 6 bases and J by 3 bases, with 9 bases between. This CDR3 is built from 13 residues. The CDR3: CASRTGSNQPQHF. The CDR3 DNA reads TGTGCCAGCAGGACAGGTTCCAATCAGCCCCAGCATTTT.

V usage is TRBV9 and J usage is TRBJ2-7; perhaps TRBD1 as D (6 bases). Germline lookup yields CDR1 SGDLS and CDR2 YYNGEE. The ends were cut back, 0 bases at V and 4 bases at J, with 14 bases in the middle. The CDR3 extends over 15 amino acids. The chain's CDR3 is CASSVGGTSLYEQYF. CDR3 nucleotide sequence: TGTGCCAGCAGCGTAGGGGGGACAAGTCTTTACGAGCAGTACTTC.

The rearrangement joins TRBV6-1 to TRBJ2-5, with a possible D match to TRBD2 (5 bases). The CDR3 totals 15 residues. Germline values: CDR1 MNHNS, CDR2 SASEGT. Trimming pared 1 base from V and 0 bases from J, leaving 9 bases between. DNA of the CDR3: TGTGCCAGCAGTGAAGGCGGGTTGTACCAAGAGACCCAGTACTTC. Its protein is CASSEGGLYQETQYF.